The 31 T cell receptor beta chains below all came from one sample that was sequenced in a study of identifying expanded T cells in peripheral blood. Sequencing used immunoSEQ multiplex PCR; TCRdb keeps in-frame clones, though not all of them. The data contain some 96,000 clones, roughly 88% of them singletons. What was sequenced was blood. The source is a person aged 18 to 75 in good health.

V usage is TRBV11-3 and J usage is TRBJ2-3, with D tentatively TRBD2 (6 bases). This CDR3 has 15 residues. CDR1 is SGHNT, CDR2 YENEEA, per germline. The germline V and J ends were trimmed by 5 bases and 4 bases, with 16 bases remaining between them. DNA for the CDR3: TGTGCCAGCAGCCCATCACTAGGAGGGGCAGATACGCAGTATTTT. It is translated as CASSPSLGGADTQYF.

The chain employs TRBV7-9 and TRBJ2-1; 10 bases map to TRBD2. Looked up from germline, CDR1 is SEHNR and CDR2 is FQNEAQ (reference sequence). The CDR3 loop spans 17 amino acids. Trimming at V came to 4 bases and at J to 7 bases, leaving 13 bases not matched to a gene. Written as DNA, the CDR3 is TGTGCCAGCAGCTGGGCCCTAACAGCGGGGGGGCGGAATGAGCAGTTCTTC. Translating it yields CASSWALTAGGRNEQFF.

The V call is TRBV11-3, the J call TRBJ1-1; D not certain. The V end was cut by 3 bases, the J end by 11 bases, with 10 bases between. The CDR3 covers 11 residues. The germline V gene encodes CDR1 SGHNT and CDR2 YENEEA. Here the CDR3 reads CASSLGRTAFF. The DNA of the CDR3 is TGTGCCAGCAGCTTGGGCAGGACGGCTTTCTTT.

This rearrangement joins TRBV27 to TRBJ2-7; tentatively, D is TRBD1 (5 bases). Trimming removed 0 bases at V and 0 bases at J, with 21 bases between. CDR1 and CDR2 (germline): MNHEY, SMNVEV (reference sequence). The CDR3 sequence is 19 residues long. The CDR3 is CASSLSGKLGRASSYEQYF. The CDR3 DNA reads as TGTGCCAGCAGTTTATCGGGAAAGTTGGGCAGGGCTAGCTCCTACGAGCAGTACTTC.

J is TRBJ2-7 and V is TRBV14; D is undetermined. The CDR3 runs to 13 residues. Deletions cut 4 bases from V and 8 bases from J, with 15 bases between. Germline-derived CDR1 and CDR2 are SGHDN and FVKESK. For the CDR3, the DNA is TGTGCCAGCAGCCCTCAAGCAGACGACCAGCAGTACTTC. It codes for CASSPQADDQQYF. Combining the CDR3 with reference TRBV14 and TRBJ2-7 gives the whole variable domain EAGVTQFPSHSVIEKGQTVTLRCDPISGHDNLYWYRRVMGKEIKFLLHFVKESKQDESGMPNNRFLAERTGGTYSTLKVQPAELEDSGVYFCASSPQADDQQYFGPGTRLTVT.

The chain combines TRBV6-1 with TRBJ1-3; D is unresolved. Germline lookup yields CDR1 MNHNS and CDR2 SASEGT. V gave up 2 bases and J gave up 0 bases, with 8 bases separating them. CDR3 length equals 15 residues. As DNA, the CDR3 is TGTGCCAGCAGTGAAATATTATACTCTGGAAACACCATATATTTT. Amino acid sequence: CASSEILYSGNTIYF.

The chain recombines TRBV5-6 with TRBJ2-7, with TRBD2 matching 7 bases. The V segment lost 1 base and the J segment 3 bases; nucleotides outside the gene matches: 4. The CDR3 runs 14 residues. Germline V gene lookup returns CDR1 SGHDT and CDR2 YYEEEE. Here the CDR3 DNA reads TGTGCCAGCAGCTTGTCTGGGACTAACTACGAGCAGTACTTC. Translation gives CASSLSGTNYEQYF.

The chain recombines TRBV4-2 with TRBJ2-5, with unresolved D. This CDR3 contains 15 residues. Germline V lookup: CDR1 LGHNA, CDR2 YNFKEQ. The V end was cut by 4 bases, the J end by 4 bases, with 16 bases between. In DNA form, the CDR3 reads TGTGCCAGCAGCCCCTCGGGTCCTACGGCAGAGACCCAGTACTTC. It encodes CASSPSGPTAETQYF.

As regards this clone: Its ends do not fully match the called genes, so a read error is possible. The rearrangement links TRBV7-9 to TRBJ1-3; 7 bases map to TRBD1. Germline-derived CDR1 and CDR2 are SEHNR and FQNEAQ (reference sequence). CDR3 length: 14 amino acids. CDR3 in amino acids: CASSIAGQRDTIYF. CDR3 coding DNA: TGTGCCAGCAGCATAGCGGGACAGCGGGACACCATATATTTT.

The V and J genes are TRBV30 and TRBJ1-3; no firm D call. Trimming stripped 2 bases from V and 7 bases from J, with 12 bases between. The CDR3 consists of 13 residues. Per the germline V gene, CDR1 is GTSNPN and CDR2 is SVGIG (reference sequence). CDR3 sequence (DNA): TGTGCCTGGAGTAAGGCCGGAGGGAACACCATATATTTT. Translating gives CAWSKAGGNTIYF.

The J gene is TRBJ2-3, the V gene TRBV5-1; the match to TRBD1 covers 10 bases. In germline, CDR1 is SGHRS, CDR2 YFSETQ. This CDR3 has 17 amino acids. With 4 bases clipped from V and 2 bases from J, the junction kept 10 bases outside the gene matches. The CDR3 coding sequence is TGCGCCAGCAGCAAGGGACAGGGGAGACCCTACACAGATACGCAGTATTTT. Translation gives CASSKGQGRPYTDTQYF.

This chain uses TRBV2 with TRBJ1-2; 7 nucleotides match TRBD1. From germline, CDR1 is SNHLY and CDR2 FYNNEI. The CDR3 has 13 amino acids. V trimming: 6 bases; J trimming: 3 bases; junction bases outside the gene matches: 4. The CDR3 sequence: CASRTGTDYGYTF. For the CDR3, the DNA is TGTGCCAGCAGGACCGGGACAGACTATGGCTACACCTTC.

The chain links TRBV13 to TRBJ1-2, with a weak D call TRBD1 (6 bases). CDR3 length: 13 amino acids. Per germline, CDR1 PRHDT and CDR2 FYEKMQ (reference sequence). Trimming took off 3 bases at V and 7 bases at J, with 12 bases between the two ends. In DNA form, the CDR3 reads TGTGCCAGCAGCTTCCAGGGGCCCCTTGGCTACACCTTC. Its protein is CASSFQGPLGYTF. Supplemented by reference TRBV13 and TRBJ1-2, the full variable domain reads AAGVIQSPRHLIKEKRETATLKCYPIPRHDTVYWYQQGPGQDPQFLISFYEKMQSDKGSIPDRFSAQQFSDYHSELNMSSLELGDSALYFCASSFQGPLGYTFGSGTRLTVV.

The gene calls are TRBV6-6 and TRBJ2-7, with D perhaps TRBD2 (5 bases). V was trimmed by 6 bases and J by 4 bases, leaving 22 bases between them. Germline CDR1 MNHNY, CDR2 SVGAGI (reference sequence). This CDR3 comprises 16 residues. The CDR3 here is CASSTTMNVRGYEQYF. The DNA for the CDR3 is TGTGCCAGCAGCACAACTATGAACGTCAGAGGGTACGAGCAGTACTTC.

V usage is TRBV5-1 and J usage is TRBJ1-4, with 7 bases fitting TRBD1. The CDR3 has 15 amino acids. The ends lost 7 bases at V and 0 bases at J; junction bases unmatched: 6. CDR1 is SGHRS and CDR2 is YFSETQ in the germline V gene. The CDR3 loop reads CASAEGGPTNEKLFF. CDR3 nucleotides: TGCGCCAGCGCCGAAGGGGGCCCAACTAATGAAAAACTGTTTTTT.

J is TRBJ1-3 and V is TRBV5-1; unclear D gene. Per the germline V gene, CDR1 is SGHRS and CDR2 is YFSETQ. The CDR3 consists of 14 residues. Trimming shortened V by 3 bases and J by 0 bases, and 7 bases separated the two germline ends. Here the CDR3 reads CASSSQVSGNTIYF. In nucleotides, the CDR3 is TGCGCCAGCAGCTCGCAGGTCTCTGGAAACACCATATATTTT.

The chain carries TRBV4-1 and TRBJ2-1; tentatively, D is TRBD1 (5 bases). Germline V gene data show CDR1 as MGHRA and CDR2 as YSYEKL. V gave up 4 bases and J gave up 2 bases, with 21 bases separating them. There are 18 residues in the CDR3. The CDR3 region is CASSPSPPGQFTYNEQFF. CDR3 DNA sequence: TGCGCCAGCAGCCCCTCACCCCCAGGGCAGTTTACCTACAATGAGCAGTTCTTC.

This clone appeared once. The chain recombines TRBV5-1 with TRBJ2-1; 9 positions match TRBD2. Per the germline V gene, CDR1 is SGHRS and CDR2 is YFSETQ. V was pared by 4 bases and J by 7 bases, with 9 bases of the junction left unmatched. The CDR3 extends over 15 amino acids. The chain's CDR3 is CASSRISGGYNEQFF. The CDR3 DNA reads as TGCGCCAGCAGCCGTATTAGCGGGGGTTATAATGAGCAGTTCTTC. Full variable domain (outside the CDR3, taken from reference TRBV5-1 and TRBJ2-1): KAGVTQTPRYLIKTRGQQVTLSCSPISGHRSVSWYQQTPGQGLQFLFEYFSETQRNKGNFPGRFSGRQFSNSRSEMNVSTLELGDSALYLCASSRISGGYNEQFFGPGTRLTVL.

The chain carries TRBV27 and TRBJ2-7; weak D call: TRBD1 (6 bases). Germline CDR1 and CDR2: MNHEY and SMNVEV (reference sequence). CDR3 length: 15 amino acids. The V and J ends lost 3 bases and 0 bases respectively, with 12 bases between them. The CDR3 loop is CASSFSGTHSYEQYF. CDR3 nucleotides: TGTGCCAGCAGTTTTTCCGGGACACACTCCTACGAGCAGTACTTC.

This chain connects TRBV5-4 to TRBJ1-2; D not certain. The germline CDR1 and CDR2 sequences are SGHNT and YYREEE (reference sequence). The CDR3 spans 14 residues. V was pared by 4 bases and J by 7 bases, with 17 bases between. The CDR3 DNA reads as TGTGCCAGCAGCCCTGGACCGGGCAATCGTGGCTACACCTTC. Its translation: CASSPGPGNRGYTF.

This clone has just one count. V usage is TRBV20-1 and J usage is TRBJ1-1, with D possibly being TRBD1 (5 bases). Germline V CDR1 and CDR2: DFQATT, SNEGSKA (reference sequence). V was pared by 0 bases and J by 11 bases, with 10 bases between. This CDR3 spans 11 amino acids. In DNA form, the CDR3 reads TGCAGTGCTAGAGATGGGGGGTCCGCTTTCTTT. Its translation is CSARDGGSAFF.

The rearrangement uses TRBV10-3 and TRBJ1-6, with TRBD1 identical over 12 bases. The V gene's germline CDR1 is ENHRY and CDR2 SYGVKD. With 5 bases clipped from V and 7 bases from J, the junction kept 6 bases outside the gene matches. CDR3 size: 16 residues. In DNA, the CDR3 is TGTGCCATCAGTACTGGGACAGGGGGCGGAAATTCACCCCTCCACTTT. The encoded protein is CAISTGTGGGNSPLHF.

This sequence joins TRBV2 and TRBJ2-5; D not certain. CDR1 and CDR2 (germline): SNHLY, FYNNEI. The length of the CDR3 is 13 residues. Trimming stripped 4 bases from V and 0 bases from J, with 6 bases between. The CDR3 region has the DNA TGTGCCAGCAGTGCGGTGGACCAAGAGACCCAGTACTTC. Its protein product is CASSAVDQETQYF.

The gene calls are TRBV9 and TRBJ2-1; D may be TRBD1 or TRBD2 (6 bases each). The CDR3 has 15 residues. Germline assignment: CDR1 SGDLS and CDR2 YYNGEE. V was cut by 0 bases and J by 9 bases, with 16 bases left in between. The DNA of the CDR3 is TGTGCCAGCAGCGTAGCTTTGGGGGGCCAGGCTGAGCAGTTCTTC. It codes for CASSVALGGQAEQFF. Variable domain in full (rest from reference TRBV9 and TRBJ2-1): DSGVTQTPKHLITATGQRVTLRCSPRSGDLSVYWYQQSLDQGLQFLIQYYNGEERAKGNILERFSAQQFPDLHSELNLSSLELGDSALYFCASSVALGGQAEQFFGPGTRLTVL.

The rearrangement joins TRBV18 to TRBJ1-2; D gene ambiguous. This CDR3 has 13 amino acids. Between the trimmed V and J ends, which lost 4 bases and 8 bases, there was a span of 14 bases. The germline V gene has CDR1 KGHSH and CDR2 LQKENI. CDR3 coding DNA: TGTGCCAGCTCACTAGGAATTATCGGAGGCTACACCTTC. It translates to CASSLGIIGGYTF. The complete variable domain, with remaining parts taken from reference TRBV18 and TRBJ1-2, reads NAGVMQNPRHLVRRRGQEARLRCSPMKGHSHVYWYRQLPEEGLKFMVYLQKENIIDESGMPKERFSAEFPKEGPSILRIQQVVRGDSAAYFCASSLGIIGGYTFGSGTRLTVV.

V and J are TRBV10-3 and TRBJ1-6; D remains ambiguous. Trimming pared 0 bases from V and 5 bases from J, leaving 11 bases between. Germline loops: CDR1 ENHRY, CDR2 SYGVKD. The CDR3 has 16 residues. The chain's CDR3 is CAISESGIENNSPLHF. Written as DNA, the CDR3 is TGTGCCATCAGTGAGTCCGGGATCGAGAATAATTCACCCCTCCACTTT.

The chain combines TRBV21-1 with TRBJ1-2; the table gives TRBD1 as D, unverified against the DNA. TRBV21-1 is described as a pseudogene. There are 17 residues in the CDR3. CDR3 loop: CASIATTGDWKNYGYTF. The CDR3 DNA follows: TGTGCCAGCATCGCCACGACAGGGGACTGGAAGAACTATGGCTACACCTTC.

CDR3 protein: CASSLAAGARYEQYF. In DNA, the CDR3 is TGCGCCAGCAGCTTGGCCGCAGGGGCTCGCTACGAGCAGTACTTC. V and J are TRBV5-1 and TRBJ2-7; TRBD1 is a possible D gene (6 bases). V gave up 0 bases and J gave up 3 bases, with 13 bases separating them. Germline loops: CDR1 SGHRS, CDR2 YFSETQ. This CDR3 has 15 amino acids.

The rearrangement links TRBV27 to TRBJ2-7; D is unclear. The V and J ends lost 5 bases and 6 bases respectively, with 14 bases between them. CDR1 and CDR2 from the germline V gene are MNHEY and SMNVEV (reference sequence). This CDR3 is 13 amino acids long. The CDR3 loop is CASSTETKFEQYF. CDR3 nucleotide sequence: TGTGCCAGCAGTACCGAGACCAAGTTCGAGCAGTACTTC.

The V gene is TRBV5-4, the J gene TRBJ2-5; TRBD1 agrees at 9 bases. The germline V gene encodes CDR1 SGHNT and CDR2 YYREEE (reference sequence). CDR3 length: 13 amino acids. J lost 3 bases, V lost 10 bases, and 7 bases had no gene match. DNA for the CDR3: TGTGCCGGCTCCGGGACAGGGAAAGAGACCCAGTACTTC. It encodes CAGSGTGKETQYF.

The chain combines TRBV30 with TRBJ1-5; TRBD1 matches at 7 bases. Germline CDR1 and CDR2: GTSNPN and SVGIG (reference sequence). This CDR3 is 13 amino acids long. V gave up 1 base and J gave up 4 bases; unmatched junction bases: 1. CDR3 in DNA: TGTGCCTGGAGTGCGACAGGGAATCAGCCCCAGCATTTT. This codes for CAWSATGNQPQHF. Variable domain in full (rest from reference TRBV30 and TRBJ1-5): SQTIHQWPATLVQPVGSPLSLECTVEGTSNPNLYWYRQAAGRGLQLLFYSVGIGQISSEVPQNLSASRPQDRQFILSSKKLLLSDSGFYLCAWSATGNQPQHFGDGTRLSIL.